This T cell receptor (beta chain) was found in a study of blood T cell repertoires in COVID-19. Study summary: From the United States, Italy and Spain came samples of acute and convalescent COVID-19. From T cells, B-cell-depleted T cells, or PBMCs came the material, which was cDNA or gDNA.

V lost 4 bases and J 0 bases, leaving 10 bases between the germline ends. Germline assignment: CDR1 SGHRS and CDR2 YFSETQ. CDR3 length equals 14 residues. In the study's own analysis: Cell counts per sample came from amplifying reference gene primers. Only in-frame clones appear in the TCRdb table, and some are missing; sequencing was by immunoSEQ multiplex PCR. V and J calls plus clone size are reproduced from that table; the DNA served to infer D and trimming. The table has 130,000 to 150,000 clones, approximately 84% seen once; the top ten hold 4.8%. This receptor was taken from a human donor in a cohort sampled during active COVID-19. The chain combines TRBV5-1 with TRBJ1-2; a weak D match, TRBD1 (6 bases). Sequencing was carried out using peripheral blood. For the CDR3, the DNA is TGCGCCAGCAGCCTAGGGGGATCTAACTATGGCTACACCTTC. Translating gives CASSLGGSNYGYTF.